This T cell receptor beta chain is from a study of T cells after yellow fever vaccination. Concerning this clonotype: One base away lies a much larger clone, so this may be a sequencing read error.

Germline lookup yields CDR1 SQVTM and CDR2 ANQGSEA. Trimming removed 3 bases at V and 4 bases at J, with 12 bases between. CDR3 length: 13 amino acids. Via MiXCR, TCRdb re-called the 5' RACE reads, giving one row per CDR3 protein. The table shows about 69,000 distinct CDR3 sequences, with 5.5% to 7.5% occurring only once. The chain carries TRBV29-1 and TRBJ1-1; D gene unclear. The origin of this receptor is a man aged 18 to 30 who received the YFV17D yellow fever vaccine. The sequences come from CD4+ T cells sorted from PBMCs, collected around 15 days after the first yellow fever vaccination. CDR3 amino acids: CSVEKGWATEAFF. CDR3 nucleotides: TGCAGCGTTGAGAAGGGTTGGGCCACTGAAGCTTTCTTT.